These 15 T cell receptor beta chains share one sample of origin, sequenced in a study of control samples from healthy donors and cancer patients. Clones were sequenced by immunoSEQ multiplex PCR, and TCRdb holds only the in-frame ones, with some missing. This table holds some 79,000 clones, 87% found once. Sequences were obtained from blood. The receptors here all came from a woman between 45 and 60 years old in good health.

This sequence joins TRBV6-5 and TRBJ2-2, with D possibly being TRBD2 (5 bases). The V gene lost 3 bases and the J gene lost 5 bases, with 16 bases spanning the gap. This CDR3 is built from 16 residues. Per germline, CDR1 MNHEY and CDR2 SVGAGI. The CDR3 sequence: CASSYEGGRSTGELFF. The CDR3 DNA follows: TGTGCCAGCAGTTATGAGGGCGGACGGTCGACCGGGGAGCTGTTTTTT.

The rearrangement uses TRBV11-2 and TRBJ2-7; TRBD2 aligns across 7 bases. V lost 5 bases, J lost 1 base, and 5 bases stayed unmatched. This CDR3 is 14 amino acids long. In germline, CDR1 is SGHAT, CDR2 FQNNGV. The CDR3 loop is CASSLSSGSYEQYF. For the CDR3, the DNA is TGTGCCAGCAGCCTTTCTAGCGGATCCTACGAGCAGTACTTC. The full variable domain, with the rest looked up from reference TRBV11-2 and TRBJ2-7, is EAGVAQSPRYKIIEKRQSVAFWCNPISGHATLYWYQQILGQGPKLLIQFQNNGVVDDSQLPKDRFSAERLKGVDSTLKIQPAKLEDSAVYLCASSLSSGSYEQYFGPGTRLTVT.

This chain connects TRBV19 to TRBJ1-2; tentative D call: TRBD1 (6 bases). V lost 2 bases, J lost 1 base, and 14 bases lay in between. The V gene's germline CDR1 is LNHDA and CDR2 SQIVND (reference sequence). The CDR3 sequence is 16 residues long. The CDR3 loop is CASSITTGGLNYGYTF. The CDR3 DNA reads TGTGCCAGTAGTATAACGACAGGCGGCCTTAACTATGGCTACACCTTC.

Note on this clone: Compared with germline, one end of the junction differs, possibly owing to a read error. DNA for the CDR3: TGTGCTAGCAGCTTACAGGGGACCGGGGAGCTGTTTTTT. This encodes CASSLQGTGELFF. The rearrangement links TRBV7-7 to TRBJ2-2; 7 bases align to TRBD1. The CDR3 runs to 13 residues. The V gene's germline CDR1 is SSHAT and CDR2 FNYEAQ (reference sequence).

The chain combines TRBV6-6 with TRBJ2-3, with 7 bases fitting TRBD1. Per the germline V gene, CDR1 is MNHNY and CDR2 is SVGAGI (reference sequence). The CDR3 covers 15 residues. V trimming: 8 bases; J trimming: 5 bases; junction bases outside the gene matches: 13. The CDR3 here is CASVLSDRAGDTQYF. CDR3 DNA sequence: TGTGCCAGCGTTCTTTCAGACAGGGCGGGAGATACGCAGTATTTT.

This clone came up once. This chain links TRBV28 with TRBJ2-7; D may be TRBD1 (6 bases). CDR3 size: 15 residues. Trimming removed 3 bases at V and 2 bases at J, with 14 bases between. The germline V gene encodes CDR1 MDHEN and CDR2 SYDVKM. The CDR3 DNA reads TGTGCCAGCAGTTTCCCTGGGACATTAGCCTACGAGCAGTACTTC. Its protein product is CASSFPGTLAYEQYF.

V gene TRBV27 combines with J gene TRBJ1-4; tentative D call: TRBD1 (5 bases). CDR1 and CDR2 from the germline V gene are MNHEY and SMNVEV (reference sequence). Trimming shortened V by 0 bases and J by 5 bases, and 13 bases separated the two germline ends. The CDR3 has 16 amino acids. The CDR3 loop is CASSLSRGLLNEKLFF. CDR3 sequence (DNA): TGTGCCAGCAGTTTATCCCGGGGCCTATTAAATGAAAAACTGTTTTTT. Full variable domain (remainder filled in from reference TRBV27 and TRBJ1-4): EAQVTQNPRYLITVTGKKLTVTCSQNMNHEYMSWYRQDPGLGLRQIYYSMNVEVTDKGDVPEGYKVSRKEKRNFPLILESPSPNQTSLYFCASSLSRGLLNEKLFFGSGTQLSVL.

The chain uses TRBV6-1 and TRBJ2-6; tentatively, D is TRBD1 (5 bases). Germline values: CDR1 MNHNS, CDR2 SASEGT. The CDR3 extends over 15 amino acids. V lost 2 bases, J lost 1 base, and 6 bases lay in between. For the CDR3, the DNA is TGTGCCAGCAGTGAACAGGGTTCTGGGGCCAACGTCCTGACTTTC. It encodes CASSEQGSGANVLTF.

The gene calls are TRBV3-1 (or the pseudogene TRBV3-2) and TRBJ2-3, with TRBD2 matching over 10 bases. The CDR3 sequence is 18 residues long. Germline V gene sequence: CDR1 LGHDT, CDR2 YNNKEL (reference sequence). Trimming at V came to 0 bases and at J to 2 bases, leaving 8 bases not matched to a gene. CDR3 coding DNA: TGTGCCAGCAGCCAAGATCGCCGACTAGCGGGTTCCACAGATACGCAGTATTTT. Its translation is CASSQDRRLAGSTDTQYF.

CDR3 in amino acids: CASSYKGEGYTF. The CDR3 nucleotides are TGTGCCAGCAGTTATAAGGGTGAGGGCTACACCTTC. The chain recombines TRBV6-5 with TRBJ1-2, with D uncertain. The germline CDR1 and CDR2 sequences are MNHEY and SVGAGI. Trimming shortened V by 3 bases and J by 8 bases, and 10 bases separated the two germline ends. CDR3 size: 12 residues.

The chain carries TRBV25-1 and TRBJ1-4; 7 nucleotides match TRBD1. The V gene end was trimmed by 6 bases and the J gene end by 7 bases; junction bases not matched to a gene: 11. The CDR3 sequence is 15 residues long. In germline, CDR1 is MGHDK, CDR2 SYGVNS. The CDR3 loop is CASSNPTGLGEKLFF. The DNA of the CDR3 is TGTGCCAGCAGCAACCCGACAGGGTTGGGTGAAAAACTGTTTTTT.

The rearrangement links TRBV19 to TRBJ1-1; D unclear. The germline V gene has CDR1 LNHDA and CDR2 SQIVND (reference sequence). The CDR3 covers 15 residues. Between the trimmed V and J ends, which lost 3 bases and 0 bases, there was a span of 11 bases. The DNA for the CDR3 is TGTGCCAGTAGTATTGAGGCAGCTATGAACACTGAAGCTTTCTTT. It is translated as CASSIEAAMNTEAFF.

The chain couples TRBV24-1 to TRBJ2-1, with D tentatively TRBD1 (5 bases). CDR3 length: 16 amino acids. CDR1 and CDR2 from the germline V gene are KGHDR and SFDVKD. The germline V and J ends were trimmed by 4 bases and 4 bases, with 16 bases remaining between them. DNA of the CDR3: TGTGCCACCAGTGACGCCAGACAGACCAGATACAATGAGCAGTTCTTC. Translating gives CATSDARQTRYNEQFF.

The chain couples TRBV3-1 (or the pseudogene TRBV3-2) to TRBJ1-1; D uncertain. This CDR3 comprises 15 residues. The V end was cut by 4 bases, the J end by 1 base, with 13 bases between. CDR1 LGHDT and CDR2 YNNKEL come from the germline V gene (reference sequence). This chain's CDR3 is CASSPSLSRNTEAFF. The CDR3 nucleotides are TGTGCCAGCAGCCCCTCCTTGAGCAGGAACACTGAAGCTTTCTTT.

This clone was found a few times. The rearrangement joins TRBV19 to TRBJ2-7, with a tentative D call TRBD2 (6 bases). Germline V gene lookup returns CDR1 LNHDA and CDR2 SQIVND (reference sequence). The CDR3 contains 14 residues. Trimming stripped 6 bases from V and 6 bases from J, with 18 bases between. The CDR3 reads CASSGGRGAGEQYF. Here the CDR3 DNA reads TGTGCCAGTAGCGGGGGTCGCGGAGCAGGCGAGCAGTACTTC.